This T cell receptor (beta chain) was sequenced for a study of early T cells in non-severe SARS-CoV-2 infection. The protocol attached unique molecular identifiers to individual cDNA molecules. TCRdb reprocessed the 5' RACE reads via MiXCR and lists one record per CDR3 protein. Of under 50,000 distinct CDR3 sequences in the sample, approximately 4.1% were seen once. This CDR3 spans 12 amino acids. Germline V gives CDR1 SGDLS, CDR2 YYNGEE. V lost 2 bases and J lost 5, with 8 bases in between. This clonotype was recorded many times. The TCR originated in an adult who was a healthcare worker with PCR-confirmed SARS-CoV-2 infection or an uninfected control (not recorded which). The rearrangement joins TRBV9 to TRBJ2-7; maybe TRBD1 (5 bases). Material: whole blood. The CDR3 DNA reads TGTGCCAGCAGCGTTCAGGGAAACGAGCAGTACTTC. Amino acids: CASSVQGNEQYF.